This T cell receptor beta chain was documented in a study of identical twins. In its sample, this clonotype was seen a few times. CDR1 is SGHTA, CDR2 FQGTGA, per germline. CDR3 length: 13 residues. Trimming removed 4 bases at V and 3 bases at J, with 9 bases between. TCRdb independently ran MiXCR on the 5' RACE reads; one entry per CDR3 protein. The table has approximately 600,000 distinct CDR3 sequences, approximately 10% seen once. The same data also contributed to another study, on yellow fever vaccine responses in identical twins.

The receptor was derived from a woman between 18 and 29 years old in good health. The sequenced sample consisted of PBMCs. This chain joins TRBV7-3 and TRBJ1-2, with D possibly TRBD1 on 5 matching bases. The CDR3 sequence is CASSSQGDYGYTF. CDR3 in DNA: TGTGCCAGCAGCTCCCAGGGAGACTATGGCTACACCTTC. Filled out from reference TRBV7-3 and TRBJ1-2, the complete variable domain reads GAGVSQTPSNKVTEKGKYVELRCDPISGHTALYWYRQSLGQGPEFLIYFQGTGAADDSGLPNDRFFAVRPEGSVSTLKIQRTERGDSAVYLCASSSQGDYGYTFGSGTRLTVV.